The subject of this entry is one T cell receptor (beta chain). Its antigen is still unknown. Base quality data are lacking; no much larger clone is found one base away. This record comes from a study of T cell repertoires in cytomegalovirus infection (dated by TCRdb to about 2019). As for the study more broadly: The peptide stimulations were aimed at well-studied HLA-B-restricted epitopes as well as recently identified HLA-C-restricted CMV epitopes, whose presentation resists viral immunomodulation. Donor HLA type was relevant to the analysis, as public TCR beta signatures indicated carriage of CMV infection together with the matching HLA type. General conclusions and limits of the study: Cumulative frequency of public TCR beta family members discriminated carriers of CMV infection plus the relevant HLA type in this cohort and an independent 352-donor cohort. The ex vivo response was dominated by HLA-C-restricted CMV-specific TCR beta clonotypes, which also provided the single most frequent clonotype in two of eight donors.

For sequencing, an Illumina HiSeq 1500 was employed. Using fastp at Q25 and MiXCR, TCRdb reprocessed the public reads and kept productive beta chains. Merged by CDR3 protein, the rows form single entries marked with the most common genes and DNA. Across this sample there are some 800,000 distinct CDR3 sequences, with less than 35% seen only once. Of the sample, 9.5% to 15% is held by the ten largest clones. Looking up the germline V gene yields CDR1 SGHVS and CDR2 FNYEAQ. V is reduced by 5 bases and J by 0 bases, leaving a spacing of 15 bases between them. Its CDR3 holds 16 amino acids, cysteine through phenylalanine. CDR3 DNA only is kept here, 48 bases in frame from base 1. The treatment or condition label of this sample denotes: in vitro stimulation with specific CMV peptide epitopes to enrich CMV-specific T cells.

The rearrangement combines TRBV7-6 with TRBJ2-3, with the D call perhaps TRBD1 or TRBD2, each one matching 6 bases. The sequence came from a human donor in good health (CMV status not recorded). Some clones in this sample may be carry-over from other donors' samples. Here the sequenced sample was cultured CD8+ T cells from PBMCs, taken from culture after CMV antigen stimulation. The nucleotide sequence reads TGTGCCAGCAGCGCTATGGGGGGCTTTAGCACAGATACGCAGTATTTT. Its protein reads: CASSAMGGFSTDTQYF. The reference TRBV7-6 and TRBJ2-3 proteins fill in what lies around the CDR3, so the full variable domain reads GAGVSQSPRYKVTKRGQDVALRCDPISGHVSLYWYRQALGQGPEFLTYFNYEAQQDKSGLPNDRFSAERPEGSISTLTIQRTEQRDSAMYRCASSAMGGFSTDTQYFGPGTRLTVL.